This TCR beta chain was found in a study of cytomegalovirus exposure and HLA in healthy donors. On this clone: What it binds is unknown.

Findings and caveats of the study: While the bulk of TCR sequences proved rare, some public TCRs turned up in many donors.

Data came from immunoSEQ multiplex PCR; TCRdb stores just in-frame clones and leaves some out. The data show 200,000 to 250,000 clones, around 86% seen once. This CDR3 region has 14 residues. Trimming removed 1 base from V and 2 bases from J, with 8 bases in between. The germline V gene encodes CDR1 MDHEN and CDR2 SYDVKM. The V and J genes are TRBV28 and TRBJ1-1; possibly TRBD1 for D (5 bases). This clonotype originated in a woman between 18 and 29 years old in good health and CMV-seropositive. Sequenced material: PBMCs. CDR3 sequence (DNA): TGTGCCAGCAGTTTATCCCAGGGAAACACTGAAGCTTTCTTT. It codes for CASSLSQGNTEAFF.